This T cell receptor beta chain was recovered during a study of blood T cell repertoires in COVID-19. Study in general: Acute-phase and convalescent COVID-19 samples originated in the United States, Italy and Spain.

In the original processing: Nucleated cell number was recorded as an estimate derived from reference gene primer amplification. Produced via immunoSEQ multiplex PCR; TCRdb's table is partial and in-frame only. That table furnishes V, J and clone size, whereas the DNA furnished D and trimming. The repertoire has 250,000 to 350,000 clones, over 75% of them found once; the top ten carry roughly 9.1%. V was cut by 0 bases and J by 0 bases, with 18 bases left in between. The CDR3 consists of 19 residues. Germline V lookup: CDR1 SGHDN, CDR2 FVKESK. The clonotype was recovered from a man younger than 35 with active or convalescent COVID-19. Sequenced sample: peripheral blood. V is TRBV14 and J is TRBJ2-1; tentative D call: TRBD1 (5 bases). DNA for the CDR3: TGTGCCAGCAGCCAAGATTGGGCCAGGGCTCCTAGCTCCTACAATGAGCAGTTCTTC. The encoded protein is CASSQDWARAPSSYNEQFF.